One T cell receptor beta chain is described in this entry. This entry belongs to a study of blood T cells in healthy people across ages. Germline V gene data show CDR1 as DFQATT and CDR2 as SNEGSKA (reference sequence). The CDR3 has 13 residues. Then a second PCR, running roughly 7 to 11 cycles, was carried out with a sample-barcoded 5' primer and a J-beta primer mix. Using its own MiXCR run on the 5' RACE reads, TCRdb lists one record per CDR3 protein. The sample holds roughly 1,100,000 distinct CDR3 sequences, roughly 24% seen once. This sample was also put to use in a study of T cells of mothers and their children.

Sequencing was performed on blood. This receptor was obtained from a girl aged 2-10 years in good health. V gene TRBV20-1 combines with J gene TRBJ2-5; D call uncertain. The DNA matches TRBJ2-1 better at its end, which makes the J call doubtful. This CDR3 reads CSVSQLDYNEQFF. CDR3 nucleotide sequence: TGCAGTGTATCCCAATTAGACTACAATGAGCAGTTCTTC.